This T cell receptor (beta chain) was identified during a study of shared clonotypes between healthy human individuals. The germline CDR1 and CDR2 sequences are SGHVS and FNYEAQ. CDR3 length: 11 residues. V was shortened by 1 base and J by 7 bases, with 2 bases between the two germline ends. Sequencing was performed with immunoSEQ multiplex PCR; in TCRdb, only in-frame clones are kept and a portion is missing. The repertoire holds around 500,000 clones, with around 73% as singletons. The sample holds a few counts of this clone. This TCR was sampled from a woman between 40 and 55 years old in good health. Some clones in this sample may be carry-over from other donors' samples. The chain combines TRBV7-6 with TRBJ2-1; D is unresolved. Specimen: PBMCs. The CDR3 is CASSLGNEQFF. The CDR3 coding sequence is TGTGCCAGCAGCTTAGGGAATGAGCAGTTCTTC.